The sequence of this T cell receptor (beta chain) was determined in a study of CD8 T cells in ankylosing spondylitis. Points from the study as a whole: What seemed typical of ankylosing spondylitis blood was a TCR beta motif built from 8 or 9 highly homologous variants. The authors reported significant enrichment of disease-linked clones in matched ankylosing spondylitis synovial fluid.

Comment on this clonotype: Its target is not known.

Quantitative 5'-RACE with molecular barcodes produced the TCR beta libraries. TCRdb re-called the 5' RACE reads with MiXCR, one entry per CDR3 protein. The table has 250,000 to 300,000 distinct CDR3 sequences, 15% to 25% seen once. V shed 2 bases and J 2 bases; nucleotides not matched to a gene: 7. The CDR3 contains 17 residues. Germline V gives CDR1 SGDLS, CDR2 YYNGEE. The sequencing sample was made of blood, either unsorted or a sorted T cell fraction (not recorded which). The receptor comes from a male donor with ankylosing spondylitis or in good health (not recorded which). V gene TRBV9 combines with J gene TRBJ2-3; 11 nucleotides match TRBD2. CDR3 nucleotides: TGTGCCAGCAGCGTTTCCACTAGCGGGGGATCCACAGATACGCAGTATTTT. Translation gives CASSVSTSGGSTDTQYF.